This TCR beta chain was identified during a study of blood T cell repertoires in COVID-19. As processed by the authors: Estimation of nucleated cell counts relied on the amplification of reference gene primers. TCRdb's table, derived via immunoSEQ multiplex PCR, lists solely in-frame clones and lacks some. For V, J and clone size, that table is used; D and trimming come from the DNA. Seen here are about 26,000 clones, 65% to 85% observed once, and the top ten hold more than 45%. Germline CDR1 and CDR2: MRHNA and SNTAGT. The junction had 9 bases not matched to a gene; V was cut back by 3 bases and J by 9 bases. The CDR3 extends over 16 amino acids.

The V gene is TRBV6-4, the J gene TRBJ2-1, with TRBD2 matching 12 bases. Sequencing input: peripheral blood. This clonotype was sampled from a man aged 45-65 years with active or convalescent COVID-19. DNA of the CDR3: TGTGCCAGCAGTGAAGACCTAGCGGGAGGGAAAGGTGAGCAGTTCTTC. It encodes CASSEDLAGGKGEQFF.